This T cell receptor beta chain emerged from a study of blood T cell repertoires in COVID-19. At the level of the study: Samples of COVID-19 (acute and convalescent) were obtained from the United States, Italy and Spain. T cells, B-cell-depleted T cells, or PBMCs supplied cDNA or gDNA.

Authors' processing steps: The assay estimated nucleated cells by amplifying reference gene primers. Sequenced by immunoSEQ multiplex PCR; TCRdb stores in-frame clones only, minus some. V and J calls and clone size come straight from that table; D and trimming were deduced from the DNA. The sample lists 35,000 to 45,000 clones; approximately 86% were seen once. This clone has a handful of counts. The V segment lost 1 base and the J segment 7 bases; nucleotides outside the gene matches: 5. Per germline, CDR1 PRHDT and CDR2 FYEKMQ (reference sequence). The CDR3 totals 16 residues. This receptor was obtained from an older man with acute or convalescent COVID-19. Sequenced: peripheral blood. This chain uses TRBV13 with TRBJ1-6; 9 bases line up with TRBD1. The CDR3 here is CASSLDAGTGNSPLHF. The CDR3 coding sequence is TGTGCCAGCAGCTTAGACGCCGGGACAGGGAATTCACCCCTCCACTTT.